The present entry profiles one TCR beta chain with its context. Its recognized antigen is unknown. There are no base qualities to consult, and no much larger clone falls within one base. Including the terminal cysteine and phenylalanine, the CDR3 comprises 14 residues. The read is trimmed to its CDR3 DNA, 42 bases read in frame from base 1. The junction carries 13 bases between V and J, which are trimmed by 6 bases and 4 bases respectively. The germline V gene provides CDR1 SGHRS and CDR2 YFSETQ. The collaborating institutions used their own protocols to collect whole blood in K2EDTA tubes. Collaborator samples were shipped for TCRbeta analysis as frozen whole blood, isolated PBMCs, or DNA extracted from either sample type. The entry originates in a study of blood T cell repertoires in COVID-19 (dated by TCRdb to 2018 to 2020). In terms of the full investigation: The collaborator samples originated in the United States, Italy and Spain and spanned the acute and convalescent phases of COVID-19. The prospective study material was composed of cDNA or gDNA derived from T cells, B-cell-depleted T cells, or PBMCs. Subjects who had been exposed to COVID-19, were actively infected with it, or had recovered from it provided the deeply sampled blood TCRbeta repertoires that made up the dataset. The repertoires were made available in a free public database intended to serve as a resource for research on the immune response to SARS-CoV-2. Samples came from the ongoing ImmuneRACE study (first 160 participants) plus 1,254 subjects from 6 global collaborators. Sample metadata almost always included a de-identified subject ID, COVID-19 status, age in years and sex. Where available, HLA class I and class II types were taken from metadata supplied by the sample provider and were not determined by assay-based typing. Beyond this particular receptor, the publication reports: The quantity of clinical and demographic metadata differed by source and by participant and was supplied without curation.

TCRbeta CDR3 regions were amplified from genomic DNA using the immunoSEQ Assay, a bias-controlled multiplex PCR. The original methods were these. The number of nucleated cells in each sample was estimated from the amplification of reference gene primers within the assay. Sequence reads were collapsed and filtered to measure the absolute abundance of every unique TCRbeta CDR3 rearrangement. For each sample, productive Simpson clonality was calculated by taking the square root of Simpson's diversity index across productive rearrangements. In its TCRdb copy, this immuneACCESS table keeps in-frame sequences only and misses some clones. Where compared with another copy, unresolved V genes explain less than half of these, and the others have no known cause. That table is the source of V, J and clone size, and D and trimming were worked out from the DNA. Here the sample has about 80,000 clones; about four fifths occur a single time. In total, the top ten clones hold approximately 10% of the sample.

Material: peripheral blood. The sequence derives from a human donor in a cohort sampled during active COVID-19. Rearrangement joined TRBV5-1 to TRBJ2-2, with TRBD1 perhaps the D gene, on 6 matching bases. For the CDR3, the sequence is CASKETGVTGELFF. The DNA sequence follows: TGCGCCAGCAAGGAGACAGGAGTCACCGGGGAGCTGTTTTTT.